The 20 T cell receptor beta chains below all came from one sample that was sequenced in a study of Ad26.COV2.S vaccination and SARS-CoV-2 variants. Sequencing used immunoSEQ multiplex PCR; TCRdb keeps in-frame clones, though not all of them. Among roughly 400,000 clones listed, 80% to 95% were seen once. Sample treatment: around 19 received Ad26.COV2.S at low or high dose, single or two shots; about 5 received placebo; per-sample allocation not given. The investigators took samples on day 63 after the first vaccine or placebo injection. The sequenced sample was peripheral blood, obtained in a trial of Ad26.COV2.S vaccine versus placebo. These receptors originate from a person aged 18-65 years who received the Ad26.COV2.S COVID-19 vaccine or a placebo.

The chain uses TRBV10-2 and TRBJ1-1; D may be TRBD1 (5 bases). CDR1 is WSHSY and CDR2 is SAAADI in the germline V gene. V lost 8 bases to trimming and J lost 1 base, with 14 bases between them. The CDR3 spans 14 residues. CDR3 sequence: CASGSRVSNTEAFF. CDR3 DNA sequence: TGCGCCAGCGGGTCCAGGGTATCGAACACTGAAGCTTTCTTT.

The V and J genes are TRBV9 and TRBJ1-1; unclear D gene. Looked up from germline, CDR1 is SGDLS and CDR2 is YYNGEE. V was cut by 4 bases and J by 5 bases, with 21 bases left in between. The CDR3 covers 16 residues. CDR3 sequence reads: CASSMPPVGAETEAFF. In DNA form, the CDR3 reads TGTGCCAGCAGCATGCCTCCCGTTGGTGCGGAGACTGAAGCTTTCTTT.

The V gene is TRBV9, the J gene TRBJ2-5, with TRBD2 matching over 8 bases. The CDR3 loop spans 14 amino acids. Germline assignment: CDR1 SGDLS and CDR2 YYNGEE. With 0 bases clipped from V and 3 bases from J, the junction kept 1 base outside the gene matches. The CDR3 reads CASSVALAEETQYF. CDR3 DNA: TGTGCCAGCAGCGTAGCACTAGCGGAAGAGACCCAGTACTTC.

This clone was seen once. The genes are TRBV7-2 and TRBJ2-5; D gene unclear. CDR3 length: 14 residues. CDR1 and CDR2 from the germline V gene are SGHTA and FQGNSA. Between the trimmed V and J ends, which lost 4 bases and 1 base, there was a span of 10 bases. The CDR3 here is CASSSHPFQETQYF. The CDR3 bases are TGTGCCAGCAGCTCCCACCCATTCCAAGAGACCCAGTACTTC.

The gene calls are TRBV14 and TRBJ1-2; no definite D call. V was shortened by 1 base and J by 7 bases, with 10 bases between the two germline ends. Looked up from germline, CDR1 is SGHDN and CDR2 is FVKESK. The CDR3 runs 13 residues. The CDR3 bases are TGTGCCAGCAGCCAAGGTCAAGTTGGTGGCTACACCTTC. Protein sequence: CASSQGQVGGYTF.

This chain connects TRBV14 to TRBJ1-2; no definite D call. This CDR3 is built from 13 residues. The V gene lost 4 bases and the J gene lost 5 bases, with 11 bases spanning the gap. The germline CDR1 and CDR2 sequences are SGHDN and FVKESK. Here the CDR3 DNA reads TGTGCCAGCAGCCGAACCGGCAGGTATGGCTACACCTTC. Its translation is CASSRTGRYGYTF.

The chain combines TRBV5-1 with TRBJ2-1, with a tentative D call TRBD1 (6 bases). V was pared by 0 bases and J by 8 bases, with 9 bases between. Germline CDR1 SGHRS, CDR2 YFSETQ. There are 13 residues in the CDR3. The CDR3 DNA sequence: TGCGCCAGCAGCTTGGACAGGGCCGATGAGCAGTTCTTC. It specifies CASSLDRADEQFF.

The chain carries TRBV4-1 and TRBJ1-1; perhaps TRBD1 as D (5 bases). CDR3 length: 15 residues. V lost 1 base, J lost 5 bases, and 14 bases lay in between. From germline, CDR1 is MGHRA and CDR2 YSYEKL. As DNA, the CDR3 is TGCGCCAGCAGCCAAGTCGGGCAGGGTGGGACTGAAGCTTTCTTT. It translates to CASSQVGQGGTEAFF.

The rearrangement links TRBV18 to TRBJ2-6, with unresolved D. Trimming shortened V by 3 bases and J by 2 bases, and 11 bases separated the two germline ends. CDR1 and CDR2 (germline): KGHSH, LQKENI. The CDR3 covers 16 residues. DNA of the CDR3: TGTGCCAGCTCACCCCCCGCCGGCGCTGGGGCCAACGTCCTGACTTTC. It specifies CASSPPAGAGANVLTF.

The J gene is TRBJ1-2, the V gene TRBV29-1, with 9 bases aligning to TRBD1. Germline V gene lookup returns CDR1 SQVTM and CDR2 ANQGSEA. V was clipped by 6 bases and J by 8 bases; unmatched bases: 7. This CDR3 comprises 12 residues. The CDR3 protein is CSVAGTGKGYTF. CDR3 coding DNA: TGCAGCGTAGCAGGGACAGGGAAGGGCTACACCTTC. Supplemented by reference TRBV29-1 and TRBJ1-2, the full variable domain reads SAVISQKPSRDICQRGTSLTIQCQVDSQVTMMFWYRQQPGQSLTLIATANQGSEATYESGFVIDKFPISRPNLTFSTLTVSNMSPEDSSIYLCSVAGTGKGYTFGSGTRLTVV.

The rearrangement joins TRBV6-1 to TRBJ1-2, with D unclear. Trimming pared 2 bases from V and 5 bases from J, leaving 15 bases between. In germline, CDR1 is MNHNS, CDR2 SASEGT. The CDR3 sequence is 15 residues long. The CDR3 reads CASSESAGLPYGYTF. As DNA, the CDR3 is TGTGCCAGCAGTGAATCGGCCGGCCTACCTTATGGCTACACCTTC.

This clone was seen only a few times. The rearrangement uses TRBV7-9 and TRBJ1-1; D gene uncertain. The CDR3 loop spans 14 amino acids. V shed 3 bases and J shed 3 bases, with 11 bases lying between them. The germline V gene has CDR1 SEHNR and CDR2 FQNEAQ (reference sequence). CDR3 amino acids: CASSFTGWDTEAFF. The CDR3 DNA reads TGTGCCAGCAGCTTTACGGGGTGGGACACTGAAGCTTTCTTT.

V usage is TRBV4-3 and J usage is TRBJ2-7; D is perhaps TRBD1 (5 bases). The CDR3 consists of 16 residues. CDR1 and CDR2 (germline): LGHNA, YSLEER. V lost 0 bases and J lost 1, with 13 bases in between. The CDR3 reads CASSQDFDSDSYEQYF. In DNA, the CDR3 is TGCGCCAGCAGCCAAGATTTTGACAGCGATTCCTACGAGCAGTACTTC.

J is TRBJ1-1 and V is TRBV9, with a weak D call TRBD1 (5 bases). The CDR3 is made up of 15 amino acids. The germline gives CDR1 SGDLS, CDR2 YYNGEE. The V end was cut by 0 bases, the J end by 4 bases, with 13 bases between. The CDR3 DNA is TGTGCCAGCAGCGTAGCGGGGGGATATAGCACTGAAGCTTTCTTT. Its translation: CASSVAGGYSTEAFF.

This clone was observed a few times. The chain combines TRBV7-2 with TRBJ2-7; no firm D call. The CDR3 totals 12 residues. Germline values: CDR1 SGHTA, CDR2 FQGNSA. The V end was cut by 8 bases, the J end by 3 bases, with 11 bases between. CDR3 protein: CASGDAFYEQYF. In DNA, the CDR3 is TGTGCCAGCGGCGACGCATTCTACGAGCAGTACTTC. Full variable domain (remainder filled in from reference TRBV7-2 and TRBJ2-7): GAGVSQSPSNKVTEKGKDVELRCDPISGHTALYWYRQSLGQGLEFLIYFQGNSAPDKSGLPSDRFSAERTGGSVSTLTIQRTQQEDSAVYLCASGDAFYEQYFGPGTRLTVT.

The rearrangement links TRBV4-3 to TRBJ1-6, with D maybe TRBD1 (6 bases). The CDR3 runs 15 residues. Trimming removed 1 base at V and 11 bases at J, with 15 bases between. Looked up from germline, CDR1 is LGHNA and CDR2 is YSLEER. The CDR3 nucleotides read TGCGCCAGCAGCCAAGGCAGGGGTCATATCACACCCCTCCACTTT. Residues: CASSQGRGHITPLHF.

This chain uses TRBV19 with TRBJ2-1; 15 bases map to TRBD2. Germline CDR1 is LNHDA and CDR2 is SQIVND (reference sequence). Trimming at V came to 3 bases and at J to 7 bases, leaving 7 bases not matched to a gene. This CDR3 contains 17 residues. CDR3 amino acids: CASSIRTSGGARNEQFF. The CDR3 coding sequence is TGTGCCAGTAGTATCCGGACTAGCGGGGGGGCGAGGAATGAGCAGTTCTTC.

The V call is TRBV28, the J call TRBJ1-1, with D uncertain. From germline, CDR1 is MDHEN and CDR2 SYDVKM. CDR3 length: 12 amino acids. Deletions cut 7 bases from V and 0 bases from J, with 6 bases between. CDR3 loop: CASTNLNTEAFF. The DNA of the CDR3 is TGTGCCAGCACGAATCTGAACACTGAAGCTTTCTTT.

This chain joins TRBV19 and TRBJ1-2; 7 nucleotides match TRBD1. V lost 9 bases, J lost 4 bases, and 11 bases stayed unmatched. The CDR3 is made up of 14 amino acids. The germline V gene encodes CDR1 LNHDA and CDR2 SQIVND (reference sequence). The CDR3, as DNA: TGTGCCAGCCCGAGCGACAGGGCGGCCTATGGCTACACCTTC. Its protein product is CASPSDRAAYGYTF.

V and J are TRBV7-9 and TRBJ2-1; D assignment may be TRBD1 or TRBD2 (6 bases each). The germline CDR1 and CDR2 sequences are SEHNR and FQNEAQ (reference sequence). V gave up 1 base and J gave up 8 bases, with 15 bases separating them. This CDR3 is built from 15 residues. CDR3 bases: TGTGCCAGCAGCTTAGTTAGGGGGGTTTTGGATGAGCAGTTCTTC. It translates to CASSLVRGVLDEQFF.